Listed here is a single TCR beta chain. The antigen is unknown. The sample comes from a study of shared clonotypes between healthy human individuals. Findings of the study overall: An effect of sequencing depth on clonotype sharing among donors was expected. Few donors restricted represented genetic and exposure-history diversity. Estimated clonotype richness was generally higher in naive than memory subsets.

Naive CD8 cells lacked CD45RO and underwent positive selection for CCR7, leaving out terminally differentiated effector memory CD45RA+ cells. Donation came from healthy HIV-negative adults that had no recent acute infections or vaccinations. Germline V gene data show CDR1 as SEHNR and CDR2 as FQNEAQ (reference sequence). V lost 5 bases and J lost 4; bases outside the gene matches: 4. This CDR3 comprises 15 residues. TCRdb's table, derived via immunoSEQ multiplex PCR, lists solely in-frame clones and lacks some. The sample contains about 1,900,000 clones, around 96% of which appear only once. Source material: naive CD8+ T cells sorted from blood. The sequence was obtained from a man between 18 and 35 years old in good health. The chain is built from TRBV7-9 and TRBJ2-1; 11 positions agree with TRBD2. The CDR3 loop reads CASSPWTSGYNEQFF. In nucleotides, the CDR3 is TGTGCCAGCAGCCCTTGGACTAGCGGGTACAATGAGCAGTTCTTC.